This T cell receptor beta chain was sequenced for a study of tumor-infiltrating lymphocytes in primary liver carcinoma. Extraction also yielded germline DNA, while blood RNA was obtained from unsorted whole blood. About this clonotype: A junction boundary mismatches the germline segment, possibly from a read error.

The template, about 500 ng total RNA, yielded TCR beta cDNA made with a constant-region primer. ARM-PCR, slightly modified, supplied the TCR beta libraries through three nested multiplex PCR rounds. TCRdb reanalysed the multiplex PCR reads using MiXCR and keeps one entry per CDR3 protein. The data contain 300,000 to 350,000 distinct CDR3 sequences, less than 65% of them singletons. The sample taken for sequencing was peripheral blood. The clonotype was recovered from a man aged 35 to 55 with primary liver carcinoma and hepatitis B virus infection.

CDR3 region: CASRPTGGRAYKQYF. In DNA, the CDR3 is TGTGCCAGCAGACCTACTGGCGGGAGGGCCTACAAGCAGTACTTC. The J gene is TRBJ2-7, the V gene TRBV28; TRBD2 matches at 9 bases. This CDR3 has 15 amino acids. CDR1 and CDR2 (germline): MDHEN, SYDVKM.